This T cell receptor beta chain originates from a study of spatial heterogeneity in lung cancer. Whole-study context: Detected beta-chain sequences consistently exceeded alpha-chain sequences.

TCRdb called the 5' RACE reads again in MiXCR, with one record for every CDR3 protein. This table holds about 60,000 distinct CDR3 sequences, 7% to 10% found once. Time point here: sample taken at primary tumor resection. Researchers sequenced whole RNA taken from tumor, nontumor lung or frozen PBMC without sorting. This specimen was PBMCs, taken at surgery. The clonotype was recovered from a female donor with early-stage non-small cell lung cancer.

The CDR3 bases are TGTGCCAGCAGCCCCCGGGACAGGGGAACCTACGAGCAGTACTTC. Amino acids: CASSPRDRGTYEQYF. This chain joins TRBV7-2 and TRBJ2-7; TRBD1 aligns across 10 bases. The junction had 6 bases not matched to a gene; V was cut back by 5 bases and J by 2 bases. The CDR3 spans 15 residues. The germline V gene has CDR1 SGHTA and CDR2 FQGNSA. Full variable domain (outside the CDR3, taken from reference TRBV7-2 and TRBJ2-7): GAGVSQSPSNKVTEKGKDVELRCDPISGHTALYWYRQSLGQGLEFLIYFQGNSAPDKSGLPSDRFSAERTGGSVSTLTIQRTQQEDSAVYLCASSPRDRGTYEQYFGPGTRLTVT.